This T cell receptor beta chain was identified during a study of CXCR3-negative and CXCR3-positive naive CD8 T cells. Study-wide findings and caveats: Similar TRBV-TRBJ usage was seen in naive cells (both CXCR3-negative and CXCR3-positive), but memory cells differed. TRB CDR3s of CXCR3-positive naive cells were more hydrophobic than those of CXCR3-negative naive cells.

In the case of this clonotype: Its cognate antigen is unknown.

5' RACE with UMI labels generated the TRB cDNA libraries. TCRdb reanalyzed the 5' RACE reads, giving one entry per CDR3 protein sequence and no DNA. This sample's table reports around 63,000 distinct CDR3 sequences. The CDR3 consists of 12 residues. Germline V gene lookup returns CDR1 SQVTM and CDR2 ANQGSEA. This TCR was recovered from a human donor in good health. Some clones in this sample may be carry-over from other donors' samples. V gene TRBV29-1 combines with J gene TRBJ1-1. Sequenced input: naive CXCR3+ CD8+ T cells from blood. Subset described: CD45RO-CCR7+CD27+CD95- naive CD8+ T cells expressing CXCR3 (TNR3+). This chain's CDR3 is CSVDGGGTEAFF. Drawing the rest from reference TRBV29-1 and TRBJ1-1, the complete variable domain is SAVISQKPSRDICQRGTSLTIQCQVDSQVTMMFWYRQQPGQSLTLIATANQGSEATYESGFVIDKFPISRPNLTFSTLTVSNMSPEDSSIYLCSVDGGGTEAFFGQGTRLTVV.